The source of this TCR beta chain is a study of blood T cell repertoires in COVID-19. Study information: Material from acute and convalescent COVID-19 was sourced from the United States, Italy and Spain. Sources were T cells, B-cell-depleted T cells, or PBMCs; the material itself was cDNA or gDNA.

The method was immunoSEQ multiplex PCR; TCRdb's version includes in-frame clones alone and lacks a portion of them. In the table there are roughly 500,000 clones, roughly 89% of which are singletons. Seattle researchers signed up patients amid active infection and tracked them longitudinally. This CDR3 spans 11 amino acids. Looked up from germline, CDR1 is SGHTA and CDR2 is FQGNSA. Trimming took off 8 bases at V and 7 bases at J, with 12 bases between the two ends. The sequence derives from a man between 18 and 29 years old with COVID-19, enrolled during active disease. What was sequenced was peripheral blood. The chain recombines TRBV7-2 with TRBJ2-7; D unresolved. The CDR3, as DNA: TGTGCCAGCTTCGGAGCGAAAGAGCAGTACTTC. Its protein product is CASFGAKEQYF.